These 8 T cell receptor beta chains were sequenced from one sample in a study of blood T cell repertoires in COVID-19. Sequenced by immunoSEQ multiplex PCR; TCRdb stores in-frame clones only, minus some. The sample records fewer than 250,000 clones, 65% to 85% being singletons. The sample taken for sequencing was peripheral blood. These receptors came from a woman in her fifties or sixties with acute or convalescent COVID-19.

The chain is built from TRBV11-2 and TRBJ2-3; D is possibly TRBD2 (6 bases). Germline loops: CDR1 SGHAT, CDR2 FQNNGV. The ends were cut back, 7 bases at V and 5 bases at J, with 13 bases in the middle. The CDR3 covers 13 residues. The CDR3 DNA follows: TGTGCCAGCAACCATATGGGGGGAGATACGCAGTATTTT. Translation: CASNHMGGDTQYF.

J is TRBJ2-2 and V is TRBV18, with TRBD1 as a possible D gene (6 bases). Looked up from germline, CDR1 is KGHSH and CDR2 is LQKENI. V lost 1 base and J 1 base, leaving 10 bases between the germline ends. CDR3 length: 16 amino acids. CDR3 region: CASSPLRTVNTGELFF. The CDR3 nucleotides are TGTGCCAGCTCACCACTGCGGACAGTGAACACCGGGGAGCTGTTTTTT.

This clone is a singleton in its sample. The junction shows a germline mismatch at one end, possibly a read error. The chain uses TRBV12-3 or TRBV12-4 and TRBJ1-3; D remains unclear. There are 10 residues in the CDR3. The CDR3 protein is CASSLYRAHF. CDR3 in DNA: TGTGCCAGCAGTTTATACCGAGCACATTTT.

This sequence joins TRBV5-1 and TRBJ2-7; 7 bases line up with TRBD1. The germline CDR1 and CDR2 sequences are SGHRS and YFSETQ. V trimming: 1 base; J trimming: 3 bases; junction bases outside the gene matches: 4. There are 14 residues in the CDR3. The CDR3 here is CASSLSGDSYEQYF. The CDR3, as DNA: TGCGCCAGCAGCTTGTCAGGGGACAGCTACGAGCAGTACTTC.

The CDR3 loop is CATSDSGQGYQPQHF. The CDR3 DNA is TGTGCCACCAGTGATTCGGGACAGGGCTATCAGCCCCAGCATTTT. The genes are TRBV24-1 and TRBJ1-5; 9 bases map to TRBD1. CDR1 and CDR2 (germline): KGHDR, SFDVKD. This CDR3 contains 15 residues. With V trimmed by 2 bases and J by 5 bases, 3 bases remained unmatched.

The CDR3 nucleotides read TGTGCCAGCAGCAAAGGGGACAGGGACCTAAACGTCCTGACTTTC. It translates to CASSKGDRDLNVLTF. The chain has TRBV25-1 and TRBJ2-6, with TRBD1 matching 9 bases. CDR3 length: 15 residues. Germline-derived CDR1 and CDR2 are MGHDK and SYGVNS. V lost 6 bases to trimming and J lost 10 bases; unmatched junction nucleotides: 10.

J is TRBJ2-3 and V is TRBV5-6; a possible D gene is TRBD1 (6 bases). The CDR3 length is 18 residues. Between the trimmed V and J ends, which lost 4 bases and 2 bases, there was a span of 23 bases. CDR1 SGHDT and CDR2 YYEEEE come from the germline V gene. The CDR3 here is CASSIPLRGPGTTDTQYF. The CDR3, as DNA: TGTGCCAGCAGCATTCCTCTCAGGGGTCCCGGTACCACAGATACGCAGTATTTT.

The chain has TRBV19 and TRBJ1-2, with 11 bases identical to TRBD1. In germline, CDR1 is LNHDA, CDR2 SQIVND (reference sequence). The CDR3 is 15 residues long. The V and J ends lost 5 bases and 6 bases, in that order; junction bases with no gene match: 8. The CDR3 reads CASSLWTGGAHGYTF. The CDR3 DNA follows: TGTGCCAGTAGTCTATGGACAGGGGGCGCTCATGGCTACACCTTC.